One sample yielded the 10 T cell receptor beta chains listed below, sequenced in a study of shared clonotypes between healthy human individuals. Method: immunoSEQ multiplex PCR; TCRdb's copy keeps in-frame clones and lacks some. Seen here are roughly 590,000 clones, around 95% observed once, and the top ten hold 0.085% to 0.11%. Positive CCR7 selection of CD45RO-negative cells yielded the naive CD8 cells, and terminally differentiated effector memory CD45RA+ cells were excluded. The sample consisted of naive CD8+ T cells sorted from blood. The receptors shown here come from a woman aged 25 to 39 in good health.

V is TRBV7-9 and J is TRBJ2-7, with D possibly being TRBD1 (5 bases). V dropped 3 bases and J dropped 11 bases, with 20 bases sitting between them. This CDR3 contains 14 residues. Germline CDR1 and CDR2: SEHNR and FQNEAQ (reference sequence). CDR3 protein: CASSLDTSPMGKYF. CDR3 coding DNA: TGTGCCAGCAGCTTGGACACCAGCCCCATGGGGAAGTACTTC.

V is TRBV5-6 and J is TRBJ1-2, with unresolved D. Looked up from germline, CDR1 is SGHDT and CDR2 is YYEEEE. V was clipped by 1 base and J by 8 bases, with 9 bases between them. CDR3 length equals 12 residues. CDR3: CASSLLGRGYTF. CDR3 nucleotides: TGTGCCAGCAGCTTGTTGGGGAGGGGCTACACCTTC.

This clone was seen once. The chain uses TRBV29-1 and TRBJ2-7; D is unresolved. Germline CDR1 and CDR2: SQVTM and ANQGSEA. V was shortened by 5 bases and J by 6 bases, with 20 bases between the two germline ends. The CDR3 extends over 14 amino acids. The CDR3 here is CSVIVTARASEQYF. The CDR3 DNA is TGCAGCGTTATTGTAACGGCCCGAGCATCCGAGCAGTACTTC.

The chain links TRBV28 to TRBJ2-7, with 11 nucleotides matching TRBD2. Germline-derived CDR1 and CDR2 are MDHEN and SYDVKM. The CDR3 spans 14 residues. J was trimmed by 3 bases and V by 8 bases; bases with no gene match: 6. This chain's CDR3 is CASLLAGGDYEQYF. For the CDR3, the DNA is TGTGCCAGCCTCCTAGCGGGAGGCGACTACGAGCAGTACTTC.

The CDR3 DNA reads as TGCGCCAGCAGCCAAGAGGAGGGGATGAGCAATCAGCCCCAGCATTTT. Its translation is CASSQEEGMSNQPQHF. The gene calls are TRBV4-1 and TRBJ1-5; D is perhaps TRBD1 (5 bases). The germline gives CDR1 MGHRA, CDR2 YSYEKL. This CDR3 contains 16 residues. Between the trimmed V and J ends, which lost 0 bases and 1 base, there was a span of 10 bases.

The chain combines TRBV4-1 with TRBJ2-7, with D perhaps matching TRBD1 or TRBD2 (5 bases each). In germline, CDR1 is MGHRA, CDR2 YSYEKL. With 6 bases removed from V and 6 bases from J, the gap between germline ends came to 9 bases. This CDR3 has 11 amino acids. Here the CDR3 reads CASSGGPEQYF. CDR3 nucleotides: TGCGCCAGCAGTGGGGGTCCCGAGCAGTACTTC.

The V gene is TRBV5-6, the J gene TRBJ1-2, with no clear D. The CDR3 is 13 residues long. The V and J ends lost 3 bases and 7 bases respectively, with 13 bases between them. Germline CDR1 SGHDT, CDR2 YYEEEE. This chain's CDR3 is CASSWAGLGGYTF. CDR3 bases: TGTGCCAGCAGCTGGGCTGGTTTGGGTGGCTACACCTTC. Drawing the rest from reference TRBV5-6 and TRBJ1-2, the complete variable domain is DAGVTQSPTHLIKTRGQQVTLRCSPKSGHDTVSWYQQALGQGPQFIFQYYEEEERQRGNFPDRFSGHQFPNYSSELNVNALLLGDSALYLCASSWAGLGGYTFGSGTRLTVV.

This chain links TRBV2 with TRBJ2-7, with 8 bases fitting TRBD2. The CDR3 runs 15 residues. Germline CDR1 and CDR2: SNHLY and FYNNEI. Unmatched junction bases numbered 2, after V lost 1 base and J lost 0 bases. The CDR3 sequence: CASSEGREVSYEQYF. In DNA, the CDR3 is TGTGCCAGCAGTGAAGGGCGGGAGGTCTCCTACGAGCAGTACTTC.

This clone was seen just once. This chain connects TRBV29-1 to TRBJ2-1, with 7 bases identical to TRBD2. Germline loops: CDR1 SQVTM, CDR2 ANQGSEA. This CDR3 comprises 15 residues. The J segment lost 8 bases and the V segment lost 6 bases, leaving 16 bases of the junction unmatched. CDR3 coding DNA: TGCAGCGTAGGGGCGGGAGTTGGGATTTTATATGAGCAGTTCTTC. Translation: CSVGAGVGILYEQFF.

With respect to this clone: A read error may account for a junction end that differs from germline. J is TRBJ2-1 and V is TRBV6-1, with D tentatively TRBD1 or TRBD2 (5 bases each). This CDR3 contains 14 residues. Looked up from germline, CDR1 is MNHNS and CDR2 is SASEGT. The CDR3 sequence: CASRTGTAQNGQFF. DNA for the CDR3: TGTGCCAGCAGAACCGGGACGGCCCAAAATGGGCAGTTCTTC.